These 31 T cell receptor beta chains came from one sample sequenced in a study of blood T cells in healthy people across ages. Primed by a sample-barcoded 5' primer and a J-beta primer mix, a second PCR proceeded for roughly 7 to 11 cycles. TCRdb reprocessed the 5' RACE reads with MiXCR, giving one entry per CDR3 protein. The profile shows roughly 1.5 million distinct CDR3 sequences, roughly two fifths of them singletons. Sequencing used blood. Receptors originate from a woman in her late teens or twenties in good health.

This clonotype was seen ten or more times. The V gene is TRBV12-3 or TRBV12-4, the J gene TRBJ2-7; 11 bases map to TRBD2. The V gene end was trimmed by 5 bases and the J gene end by 0 bases; junction bases not matched to a gene: 9. CDR3 length: 17 amino acids. DNA for the CDR3: TGTGCCAGCAGTCCAAGGGGACTAGCGGACAGCTCCTACGAGCAGTACTTC. Protein: CASSPRGLADSSYEQYF.

This chain links TRBV12-3 or TRBV12-4 with TRBJ2-3, with TRBD2 matching over 12 bases. The V segment lost 2 bases and the J segment 11 bases; nucleotides outside the gene matches: 5. The CDR3 has 14 residues. The CDR3 coding sequence is TGTGCCAGCAGTTTACTAGCGGGAGGGGTGGGGCAGTATTTT. Protein sequence: CASSLLAGGVGQYF.

The gene calls are TRBV7-2 and TRBJ2-4, with a possible D match to TRBD1 (6 bases). The ends were cut back, 7 bases at V and 6 bases at J, with 19 bases in the middle. The CDR3 loop spans 15 amino acids. Looked up from germline, CDR1 is SGHTA and CDR2 is FQGNSA. The CDR3: CASTHPRDIRNIQYF. The CDR3 bases are TGTGCCAGCACTCACCCCCGGGACATAAGAAACATTCAGTACTTC. Full variable domain (remainder filled in from reference TRBV7-2 and TRBJ2-4): GAGVSQSPSNKVTEKGKDVELRCDPISGHTALYWYRQSLGQGLEFLIYFQGNSAPDKSGLPSDRFSAERTGGSVSTLTIQRTQQEDSAVYLCASTHPRDIRNIQYFGAGTRLSVL.

This clonotype was counted at least ten times. The chain's CDR3 is CASSPQGYGYTF. DNA of the CDR3: TGTGCCAGCAGTCCTCAGGGGTATGGCTACACCTTC. The rearrangement uses TRBV14 and TRBJ1-2, with D tentatively TRBD1 (6 bases). The germline V gene has CDR1 SGHDN and CDR2 FVKESK. There are 12 residues in the CDR3. Deletions cut 6 bases from V and 5 bases from J, with 10 bases between.

The V call is TRBV20-1, the J call TRBJ1-5; 10 bases line up with TRBD1. CDR1 and CDR2 (germline): DFQATT, SNEGSKA (reference sequence). The CDR3 is 15 residues long. The junction had 7 bases not matched to a gene; V was cut back by 1 base and J by 7 bases. CDR3 loop: CSARAPGQGFQPQHF. The CDR3, as DNA: TGCAGTGCTAGAGCCCCGGGACAGGGGTTCCAGCCCCAGCATTTT.

The CDR3 DNA reads as TGTGCCAGCAGCTCGACGACTAGCGGGGGAGGGGCAGATACGCAGTATTTT. This sequence encodes CASSSTTSGGGADTQYF. The chain has TRBV7-9 and TRBJ2-3; 12 nucleotides align to TRBD2. Germline V CDR1 and CDR2: SEHNR, FQNEAQ (reference sequence). The CDR3 is 17 amino acids. Trimming took 4 bases from V and 4 from J; bases not matched to a gene: 9.

This chain uses TRBV6-6 with TRBJ1-1, with D possibly TRBD1 on 5 matching bases. The ends were cut back, 2 bases at V and 8 bases at J, with 9 bases in the middle. The CDR3 has 12 residues. The germline V gene encodes CDR1 MNHNY and CDR2 SVGAGI (reference sequence). This chain's CDR3 is CASSYAQGEAFF. The CDR3 nucleotides read TGTGCCAGCAGTTACGCCCAGGGAGAAGCTTTCTTT.

To note about this clonotype: A much larger clone is a single base away; this may be a read error. The V and J genes are TRBV29-1 and TRBJ2-7; D ambiguous. This CDR3 spans 15 amino acids. The V gene lost 5 bases and the J gene lost 7 bases, with 24 bases spanning the gap. The germline V gene encodes CDR1 SQVTM and CDR2 ANQGSEA. The CDR3 DNA reads TGCAGCGTTCCAAAAGACGGCAGGTCCTACAATGAGCAGTACTTC. It yields the protein CSVPKDGRSYNEQYF.

This rearrangement joins TRBV15 to TRBJ1-2; D gene uncertain. Trimming cost V 1 base and J 4 bases, with 7 bases left between them. Looked up from germline, CDR1 is LNHNV and CDR2 is YYDKDF (reference sequence). The CDR3 sequence is 13 residues long. CDR3 nucleotide sequence: TGTGCCACCAGCAGAGGATACTTCTATGGCTACACCTTC. It translates to CATSRGYFYGYTF. Combining the CDR3 with reference TRBV15 and TRBJ1-2 gives the whole variable domain DAMVIQNPRYQVTQFGKPVTLSCSQTLNHNVMYWYQQKSSQAPKLLFHYYDKDFNNEADTPDNFQSRRPNTSFCFLDIRSPGLGDTAMYLCATSRGYFYGYTFGSGTRLTVV.

On this clonotype itself: In this CDR3 the conserved last residue, phenylalanine or tryptophan, is missing, so a read error is likely. The DNA is omitted, as the CDR3 cannot be located on it reliably, and the CDR3 follows TCRdb's listing. The rearrangement uses TRBV7-2 and TRBJ2-3; the D call TRBD1 from the table was never checked on the DNA. Germline loops: CDR1 SGHTA, CDR2 FQGNSA. The length of the CDR3 is 15 amino acids, counting both ends. The CDR3 region is CASSMAGTGQDTRYI.

In regard to this clonotype: Its ends do not fully match the called genes, so a read error is possible. V and J are TRBV3-1 and TRBJ2-3; the D gene is possibly TRBD1 (5 bases). This CDR3 spans 12 amino acids. CDR1 is LGHDT and CDR2 is YNNKEL in the germline V gene (reference sequence). The CDR3 sequence is CASSHLTATQYF. CDR3 DNA: TGTGCCAGCAGCCATTTGACAGCTACGCAGTATTTT.

This chain joins TRBV3-1 and TRBJ1-1; TRBD1 agrees at 8 bases. The V and J ends lost 2 bases and 1 base, in that order; junction bases with no gene match: 9. CDR3 length: 17 amino acids. Germline V gene lookup returns CDR1 LGHDT and CDR2 YNNKEL (reference sequence). DNA of the CDR3: TGTGCCAGCAGCCAACTCTACAGGGGGAGGGCGAACACTGAAGCTTTCTTT. This encodes CASSQLYRGRANTEAFF.

The CDR3: CASSVNLGSTDTQYF. In DNA form, the CDR3 reads TGTGCCAGCAGCGTTAATCTCGGTAGCACAGATACGCAGTATTTT. The J gene is TRBJ2-3, the V gene TRBV9; the D is unclear. Germline V gene data show CDR1 as SGDLS and CDR2 as YYNGEE. This CDR3 contains 15 residues. Between the trimmed V and J ends, which lost 2 bases and 0 bases, there was a span of 10 bases. Using reference TRBV9 and TRBJ2-3 for the parts outside the CDR3, the full variable domain is DSGVTQTPKHLITATGQRVTLRCSPRSGDLSVYWYQQSLDQGLQFLIQYYNGEERAKGNILERFSAQQFPDLHSELNLSSLELGDSALYFCASSVNLGSTDTQYFGPGTRLTVL.

The chain is built from TRBV7-9 and TRBJ2-7; 11 nucleotides line up with TRBD1. Germline-derived CDR1 and CDR2 are SEHNR and FQNEAQ (reference sequence). The CDR3 consists of 15 residues. The trim removed 3 bases at V and 3 bases at J, leaving 4 bases unmatched. The CDR3 DNA sequence: TGTGCCAGCAGCTTTAAGGGACAGGGGGACTACGAGCAGTACTTC. Its translation: CASSFKGQGDYEQYF.

This clonotype has more than one count but fewer than ten. The rearrangement links TRBV6-1 to TRBJ2-3; 8 nucleotides line up with TRBD2. The CDR3 extends over 16 amino acids. V shed 6 bases, J shed 2 bases, and the junction held 10 bases outside the gene matches. CDR1 and CDR2 (germline): MNHNS, SASEGT. The CDR3 DNA sequence: TGTGCCAGCAGCAAGGGACTAGAGGGAGACACAGATACGCAGTATTTT. Translating it yields CASSKGLEGDTDTQYF.

The rearrangement links TRBV29-1 to TRBJ2-3; D gene uncertain. Between the trimmed V and J ends, which lost 5 bases and 2 bases, there was a span of 11 bases. The CDR3 covers 13 residues. Germline-derived CDR1 and CDR2 are SQVTM and ANQGSEA. The DNA for the CDR3 is TGCAGCGTTCTAAGGCCGCTCACAGATACGCAGTATTTT. Amino acids: CSVLRPLTDTQYF.

This clonotype was found a few times. The rearrangement uses TRBV25-1 and TRBJ2-1; no firm D call. V was shortened by 4 bases and J by 5 bases, with 9 bases between the two germline ends. The germline CDR1 and CDR2 sequences are MGHDK and SYGVNS. The CDR3 has 13 residues. CDR3 in DNA: TGTGCCAGCAGTGGCACTATTAACAATGAGCAGTTCTTC. Translating gives CASSGTINNEQFF.

This clonotype was observed a few times. This rearrangement joins TRBV12-3 or TRBV12-4 to TRBJ1-2; maybe TRBD1 (5 bases). The V and J ends lost 3 bases and 0 bases respectively, with 17 bases between them. This CDR3 is 17 amino acids long. CDR3 region: CASSFGSARDPNYGYTF. The CDR3 DNA sequence: TGTGCCAGCAGTTTTGGATCGGCCAGGGATCCTAACTATGGCTACACCTTC.

This rearrangement joins TRBV11-2 to TRBJ2-1; TRBD2 agrees at 8 bases. V gave up 5 bases and J gave up 3 bases; unmatched junction bases: 15. The germline CDR1 and CDR2 sequences are SGHAT and FQNNGV. The CDR3 is made up of 18 amino acids. Here the CDR3 DNA reads TGTGCCAGCAGCCGTAGAGCGGGAGAATTAAGGTACTACAATGAGCAGTTCTTC. Protein sequence: CASSRRAGELRYYNEQFF.

This clonotype was seen a handful of times. This chain links TRBV11-2 with TRBJ2-1; 9 bases align to TRBD2. V was pared by 6 bases and J by 5 bases, with 20 bases of the junction left unmatched. Germline V lookup: CDR1 SGHAT, CDR2 FQNNGV. The CDR3 spans 19 residues. This CDR3 is CASSWRGGPTLSRNNEQFF. The CDR3 nucleotides read TGTGCCAGCAGTTGGCGGGGGGGTCCTACTTTGTCGCGAAACAATGAGCAGTTCTTC.

This clonotype was detected ten times or more. At one of its ends the junction is not consistent with the germline gene, which may arise from a read error. The CDR3 sequence: CAINTGTGGSHEQYF. The CDR3 DNA is TGTGCCATCAATACCGGGACAGGGGGCTCCCACGAGCAGTACTTC. The rearrangement links TRBV10-3 to TRBJ2-7; 12 bases map to TRBD1. The CDR3 has 15 residues. Germline V gene lookup returns CDR1 ENHRY and CDR2 SYGVKD.

The chain employs TRBV28 and TRBJ2-1, with D maybe TRBD2 (6 bases). CDR1 is MDHEN and CDR2 is SYDVKM in the germline V gene. CDR3 length: 15 amino acids. Trimming took 11 bases from V and 8 from J, leaving 25 bases between them. In nucleotides, the CDR3 is TGTGCCTCCGGGGGATCTAAGGTTGTATGGGATGAGCAGTTCTTC. It translates to CASGGSKVVWDEQFF. The entire variable domain, with the rest obtained from reference TRBV28 and TRBJ2-1, is as follows: DVKVTQSSRYLVKRTGEKVFLECVQDMDHENMFWYRQDPGLGLRLIYFSYDVKMKEKGDIPEGYSVSREKKERFSLILESASTNQTSMYLCASGGSKVVWDEQFFGPGTRLTVL.

The chain has TRBV27 and TRBJ1-1, with a possible D match to TRBD1 (6 bases). Per germline, CDR1 MNHEY and CDR2 SMNVEV (reference sequence). The CDR3 runs 16 residues. Between the trimmed V and J ends, which lost 6 bases and 2 bases, there was a span of 19 bases. As DNA, the CDR3 is TGTGCCAGCAGGAACGCAGGGGTAGAGAGAAACACTGAAGCTTTCTTT. Translated: CASRNAGVERNTEAFF.

In this sample, this clonotype turned up many times. J is TRBJ2-1 and V is TRBV5-1; D is unresolved. V was trimmed by 0 bases and J by 9 bases, leaving 10 bases between them. The CDR3 extends over 13 amino acids. CDR1 and CDR2 from the germline V gene are SGHRS and YFSETQ. The CDR3 region is CASSLVALGEQFF. CDR3 DNA: TGCGCCAGCAGCTTGGTGGCATTGGGTGAGCAGTTCTTC.

The gene calls are TRBV29-1 and TRBJ2-7; 8 positions agree with TRBD1. Trimming at V came to 7 bases and at J to 3 bases, leaving 5 bases not matched to a gene. The CDR3 runs 12 residues. The germline V gene has CDR1 SQVTM and CDR2 ANQGSEA. The CDR3 DNA reads as TGCAGCGGCCGGGACAGGTTCTACGAGCAGTACTTC. It yields the protein CSGRDRFYEQYF.

This clonotype was seen at least ten times. The rearrangement links TRBV6-2 or TRBV6-3 to TRBJ2-1; 10 nucleotides agree with TRBD2. Germline values: CDR1 MNHEY, CDR2 SVGEGT. The CDR3 contains 15 residues. The junction had 6 bases not matched to a gene; V was cut back by 6 bases and J by 4 bases. CDR3 sequence reads: CASSPLAGVYNEQFF. The DNA for the CDR3 is TGTGCCAGCAGCCCGCTAGCGGGGGTTTACAATGAGCAGTTCTTC.

This chain's CDR3 is CASSLEGGISNEQFF. The CDR3 nucleotides are TGTGCCAGCAGTTTAGAGGGAGGGATTTCTAATGAGCAGTTCTTC. The chain combines TRBV6-6 with TRBJ2-1; 7 nucleotides line up with TRBD2. Unmatched junction bases numbered 10, after V lost 4 bases and J lost 7 bases. Per germline, CDR1 MNHNY and CDR2 SVGAGI (reference sequence). There are 15 residues in the CDR3.

The chain combines TRBV13 with TRBJ2-1; D perhaps matches TRBD2 (6 bases). Germline CDR1 PRHDT, CDR2 FYEKMQ (reference sequence). CDR3 length equals 14 residues. Deletions cut 5 bases from V and 7 bases from J, with 15 bases between. The CDR3 DNA sequence: TGTGCCAGCAGCATCCGTGGCGGGGCGAATGAGCAGTTCTTC. Encoded protein: CASSIRGGANEQFF.

The chain is built from TRBV4-1 and TRBJ1-2; TRBD1 is a possible D gene (5 bases). Germline V CDR1 and CDR2: MGHRA, YSYEKL. The CDR3 covers 14 residues. Trimming cost V 1 base and J 7 bases, with 13 bases left between them. The CDR3 DNA reads TGCGCCAGCAGCCAAGGCGGCAGGGAGGTTGGCTACACCTTC. Translating it yields CASSQGGREVGYTF.

This chain connects TRBV20-1 to TRBJ2-1; perhaps TRBD2 as D (6 bases). The V gene lost 0 bases and the J gene lost 6 bases, with 12 bases spanning the gap. Germline V lookup: CDR1 DFQATT, CDR2 SNEGSKA (reference sequence). The CDR3 spans 14 residues. DNA for the CDR3: TGCAGTGCTAGAGATGGGGACTTCCCCAATGAGCAGTTCTTC. Translated: CSARDGDFPNEQFF.

This rearrangement joins TRBV6-2 or TRBV6-3 to TRBJ2-7; possibly TRBD2 for D (5 bases). The V end lost 5 bases, the J end lost 4 bases, and 18 bases lay between the germline ends. The germline gives CDR1 MNHEY, CDR2 SVGEGT. CDR3 length: 15 amino acids. Here the CDR3 DNA reads TGTGCCAGCAGTCATAACAGCGGTTGGGATTACGAGCAGTACTTC. It specifies CASSHNSGWDYEQYF.